Below, 21 T cell receptor beta chains from the same sample are listed, as sequenced in a study of neurological immune-mediated disorders. TCRdb redid the calling of the 5' RACE reads with MiXCR, one entry per CDR3 protein. The table lists about 60,000 distinct CDR3 sequences, around 4.2% of them singletons. The sample comprised PBMCs. These receptors all stem from a middle-aged man with multiple sclerosis.

The chain recombines TRBV28 with TRBJ2-3; D may match TRBD1 or TRBD2 (5 bases each). Germline V gene data show CDR1 as MDHEN and CDR2 as SYDVKM. This CDR3 region has 12 residues. V dropped 5 bases and J dropped 8 bases, with 11 bases sitting between them. The CDR3 reads CASSGRDRTQYF. In nucleotides, the CDR3 is TGTGCCAGCAGTGGCCGGGACCGTACGCAGTATTTT.

This clonotype was counted a few times. The genes are TRBV12-3 or TRBV12-4 and TRBJ2-7; no reliable D call. The V gene lost 7 bases and the J gene lost 6 bases, with 13 bases spanning the gap. There are 12 residues in the CDR3. The CDR3 sequence is CASKIGLGEQYF. CDR3 sequence (DNA): TGTGCCAGCAAGATAGGGCTTGGCGAGCAGTACTTC.

The genes are TRBV5-1 and TRBJ2-1; D is ambiguous. Trimming took 0 bases from V and 4 from J, leaving 17 bases between them. The length of the CDR3 is 17 residues. Germline V CDR1 and CDR2: SGHRS, YFSETQ. CDR3 protein: CASSLGGPGKHYNEQFF. In nucleotides, the CDR3 is TGCGCCAGCAGCTTGGGCGGTCCCGGCAAGCATTACAATGAGCAGTTCTTC.

Many counts were recorded for this clonotype. V and J are TRBV12-3 or TRBV12-4 and TRBJ2-2; 10 bases line up with TRBD2. This CDR3 spans 16 amino acids. The junction had 10 bases not matched to a gene; V was cut back by 4 bases and J by 8 bases. The CDR3 loop reads CASSSTSGWKGGELFF. CDR3 nucleotide sequence: TGTGCCAGCAGTTCGACTAGCGGGTGGAAAGGTGGGGAGCTGTTTTTT.

This clonotype appeared many times. This rearrangement joins TRBV29-1 to TRBJ2-1; weak D call: TRBD1 (5 bases). The CDR3 is 15 residues long. In germline, CDR1 is SQVTM, CDR2 ANQGSEA. V was shortened by 1 base and J by 8 bases, with 18 bases between the two germline ends. The CDR3 DNA sequence: TGCAGCGTTGAAGGGACCCAGGGAAATTACGATGAGCAGTTCTTC. Protein: CSVEGTQGNYDEQFF.

This clonotype showed up many times. The V and J genes are TRBV5-1 and TRBJ2-3; 7 bases line up with TRBD2. This CDR3 spans 17 amino acids. Germline values: CDR1 SGHRS, CDR2 YFSETQ. The V and J ends lost 2 bases and 2 bases, in that order; junction bases with no gene match: 11. CDR3 nucleotides: TGCGCCAGCAGCTTCCTTGCTAGCGGAGCCGACACAGATACGCAGTATTTT. Amino acids: CASSFLASGADTDTQYF.

This clonotype was found many times. This chain links TRBV7-6 with TRBJ2-6; tentatively, D is TRBD2 (5 bases). Trimming removed 1 base at V and 16 bases at J, with 14 bases between. There are 13 residues in the CDR3. Germline-derived CDR1 and CDR2 are SGHVS and FNYEAQ. The CDR3 DNA sequence: TGTGCCAGCAGCTTAGAGATAGGGAGATCACTGACTTTC. Translated, it gives CASSLEIGRSLTF.

This clonotype was observed a handful of times. This may be a read error, as it is one base from a much larger clone. J is TRBJ1-4 and V is TRBV5-1; D is ambiguous. Germline-derived CDR1 and CDR2 are SGHRS and YFSETQ. This CDR3 is built from 12 residues. The CDR3: CASSLANGKLFF. The CDR3 coding sequence is TGCGCCAGCAGTTTAGCTAATGGAAAACTGTTTTTT.

This clonotype was seen ten or more times. The chain uses TRBV7-4 and TRBJ2-4; D is unclear. V was cut by 1 base and J by 9 bases, with 10 bases left in between. Germline values: CDR1 SGHVT, CDR2 SQSDAQ. CDR3 size: 13 residues. In DNA form, the CDR3 reads TGTGCCAGCAGCTTAGATACGGGCGTCATTCAGTACTTC. This codes for CASSLDTGVIQYF. Together with reference TRBV7-4 and TRBJ2-4, the CDR3 gives the full variable domain: GAGVSQSPRYKVAKRGRDVALRCDSISGHVTLYWYRQTLGQGSEVLTYSQSDAQRDKSGRPSGRFSAERPERSVSTLKIQRTEQGDSAVYLCASSLDTGVIQYFGAGTRLSVL.

The genes are TRBV5-5 and TRBJ2-7; D perhaps matches TRBD1 (5 bases). The V gene's germline CDR1 is SGHKS and CDR2 YYEKEE (reference sequence). V lost 3 bases and J lost 2, with 12 bases in between. This CDR3 spans 14 amino acids. The CDR3 region has the DNA TGTGCCAGCAGCTGGGCCGACAGCGCCTACGAGCAGTACTTC. Amino acids: CASSWADSAYEQYF.

This clonotype came up many times. This sequence joins TRBV12-3 or TRBV12-4 and TRBJ1-2, with D unresolved. The CDR3 has 16 amino acids. V was shortened by 4 bases and J by 2 bases, with 17 bases between the two germline ends. CDR3 DNA sequence: TGTGCCAGCAGTTCCCTTGTTGGCACAGAGAACTATGGCTACACCTTC. Protein product: CASSSLVGTENYGYTF.

This clonotype has just a few counts. The rearrangement joins TRBV27 to TRBJ2-3; D ambiguous. Germline CDR1 reads MNHEY; CDR2 reads SMNVEV (reference sequence). V was cut by 4 bases and J by 14 bases, with 13 bases left in between. The CDR3 is made up of 11 amino acids. CDR3 DNA sequence: TGTGCCAGCAGTTCGTACGTCGGGCTGTATTTT. Translating gives CASSSYVGLYF.

This clonotype was observed a handful of times. A much larger clone lies one base from this, so it may be a read error. The chain joins TRBV7-2 to TRBJ1-5; TRBD1 agrees at 7 bases. Germline loops: CDR1 SGHTA, CDR2 FQGNSA. CDR3 length equals 13 residues. The CDR3 reads CASSADRVQPQNF. The CDR3 DNA sequence: TGTGCCAGCAGCGCCGACAGGGTTCAGCCCCAGAATTTT.

Ten or more counts support this clonotype. V and J are TRBV20-1 and TRBJ2-1; 7 nucleotides agree with TRBD1. The CDR3 is made up of 11 amino acids. V shed 7 bases, J shed 10 bases, and the junction held 7 bases outside the gene matches. Germline-derived CDR1 and CDR2 are DFQATT and SNEGSKA (reference sequence). CDR3 bases: TGCAGTGGGGACAGTCCTCGGGAGCAGTTCTTC. Translated, it gives CSGDSPREQFF.

This clonotype was seen repeatedly, ten times or more. The chain has TRBV28 and TRBJ2-6; D is unresolved. This CDR3 spans 12 amino acids. Germline V gene sequence: CDR1 MDHEN, CDR2 SYDVKM. Trimming took off 10 bases at V and 4 bases at J, with 8 bases between the two ends. CDR3 residues: CATTPGANVLTF. The CDR3 DNA is TGTGCCACCACCCCGGGGGCCAACGTCCTGACTTTC.

This clonotype was seen many times. This chain connects TRBV29-1 to TRBJ2-3; no clear D. V lost 3 bases and J lost 1, with 11 bases in between. The CDR3 runs 14 residues. Germline CDR1 reads SQVTM; CDR2 reads ANQGSEA. CDR3 amino acids: CSVDQKLGTDTQYF. CDR3 nucleotides: TGCAGCGTTGACCAGAAGCTTGGCACAGATACGCAGTATTTT.

This clonotype was counted many times. The chain is built from TRBV5-1 and TRBJ2-1; 15 bases agree with TRBD2. Trimming removed 4 bases from V and 11 bases from J; junction bases left unmatched: 4. CDR1 and CDR2 (germline): SGHRS, YFSETQ. This CDR3 has 14 residues. The CDR3 sequence is CASSAGLAGGKQFF. CDR3 DNA: TGCGCCAGCAGCGCGGGACTAGCGGGAGGAAAGCAGTTCTTC.

The gene calls are TRBV12-3 or TRBV12-4 and TRBJ2-3; D not resolved. This CDR3 region has 13 residues. Trimming pared 6 bases from V and 0 bases from J, leaving 7 bases between. The CDR3 DNA sequence: TGTGCCAGCAGGGCTTCTAGCACAGATACGCAGTATTTT. Amino acids: CASRASSTDTQYF.

Many counts were recorded for this clonotype. The chain couples TRBV6-6 to TRBJ2-3; 10 positions agree with TRBD1. V was clipped by 0 bases and J by 5 bases; unmatched bases: 5. The CDR3 sequence is 16 residues long. Germline CDR1 is MNHNY and CDR2 is SVGAGI (reference sequence). CDR3 sequence (DNA): TGTGCCAGCAGTTACTCGACAGGGGGCCGGGGAGATACGCAGTATTTT. As protein: CASSYSTGGRGDTQYF.

This clonotype was observed many times. The gene calls are TRBV7-9 and TRBJ2-1; D is perhaps TRBD1 or TRBD2 (6 bases each). Per the germline V gene, CDR1 is SEHNR and CDR2 is FQNEAQ (reference sequence). The ends were cut back, 3 bases at V and 8 bases at J, with 14 bases in the middle. This CDR3 spans 14 amino acids. The CDR3 loop reads CASSFEGGHDEQFF. In DNA form, the CDR3 reads TGTGCCAGCAGCTTCGAGGGGGGCCACGATGAGCAGTTCTTC.

This clonotype has ten or more counts. This sequence joins TRBV29-1 and TRBJ1-1; D is unresolved. CDR1 SQVTM and CDR2 ANQGSEA come from the germline V gene. CDR3 length equals 11 residues. The V end was cut by 6 bases, the J end by 11 bases, with 16 bases between. The CDR3: CSVPSYQGAFF. For the CDR3, the DNA is TGCAGCGTCCCCTCTTATCAAGGGGCTTTCTTT.